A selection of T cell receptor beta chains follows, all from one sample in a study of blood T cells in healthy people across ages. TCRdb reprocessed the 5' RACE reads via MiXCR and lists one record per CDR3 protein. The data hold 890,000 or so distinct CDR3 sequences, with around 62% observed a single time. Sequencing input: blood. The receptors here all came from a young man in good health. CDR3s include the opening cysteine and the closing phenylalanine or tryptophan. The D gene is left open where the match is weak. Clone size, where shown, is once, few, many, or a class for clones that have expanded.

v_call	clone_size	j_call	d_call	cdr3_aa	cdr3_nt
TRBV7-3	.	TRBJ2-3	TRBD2	CASSFLAGASTDTQYF	TGTGCCAGCAGCTTTCTAGCGGGAGCTAGCACAGATACGCAGTATTTT
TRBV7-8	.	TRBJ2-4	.	CASSLNRATKNIQYF	TGTGCCAGCAGCTTAAACCGGGCCACCAAAAACATTCAGTACTTC
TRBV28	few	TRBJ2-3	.	CASSLQRITDTQYF	TGTGCCAGCAGTTTACAACGGATCACAGATACGCAGTATTTT
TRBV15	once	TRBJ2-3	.	CATSSIGVSADTQYF	TGTGCCACCAGCAGTATTGGCGTGAGTGCAGATACGCAGTATTTT
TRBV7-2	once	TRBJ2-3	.	CASSPGFGGDTQYF	TGTGCCAGCAGCCCCGGGTTCGGTGGCGATACGCAGTATTTT
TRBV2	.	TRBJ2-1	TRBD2	CASRLSSGAREQFF	TGTGCCAGCAGGCTATCTAGCGGGGCCAGAGAGCAGTTCTTC
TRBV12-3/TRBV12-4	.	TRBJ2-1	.	CASSFKYNEQFF	TGTGCCAGCAGTTTTAAGTACAATGAGCAGTTCTTC
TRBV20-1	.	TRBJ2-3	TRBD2	CSAGGGTSGTISTDTQYF	TGCAGTGCTGGAGGGGGGACTAGCGGGACGATTAGCACAGATACGCAGTATTTT
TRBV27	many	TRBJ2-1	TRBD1	CATSLTRTGSNEQFF	TGTGCCACCAGCCTGACCCGGACAGGGAGCAATGAGCAGTTCTTC
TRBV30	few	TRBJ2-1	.	CAWNRDYNEQFF	TGTGCCTGGAACAGGGACTACAATGAGCAGTTCTTC
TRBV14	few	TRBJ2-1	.	CASSRGGTPYNEQFF	TGTGCCAGCAGCCGGGGCGGGACACCATACAATGAGCAGTTCTTC
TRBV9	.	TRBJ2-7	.	CASSVSDQGEQYF	TGTGCCAGCAGCGTGAGCGACCAAGGCGAGCAGTACTTC
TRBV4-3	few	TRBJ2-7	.	CASSQVRKGSYEQYF	TGCGCCAGCAGCCAAGTTCGAAAGGGATCCTACGAGCAGTACTTC
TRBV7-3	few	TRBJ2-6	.	CASSLDSSSGANVLTF	TGTGCCAGCAGCTTGGACAGTTCCTCTGGGGCCAACGTCCTGACTTTC
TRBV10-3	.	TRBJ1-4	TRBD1	CAISESQRGQEKLFF	TGTGCCATCAGTGAGTCGCAAAGGGGGCAAGAAAAACTGTTTTTT
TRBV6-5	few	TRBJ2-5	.	CASSSPGETGETQYF	TGTGCCAGCAGTTCACCGGGGGAGACAGGAGAGACCCAGTACTTC
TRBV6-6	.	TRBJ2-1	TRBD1	CASSSDRVNEQFF	TGTGCCAGCAGTTCCGACAGGGTAAATGAGCAGTTCTTC
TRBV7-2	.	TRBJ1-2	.	CASSLGGDSYRGYTF	TGTGCCAGCAGCTTAGGGGGAGACTCTTACCGGGGCTACACCTTC
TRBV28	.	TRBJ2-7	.	CASARPGFHEQYF	TGTGCCAGCGCGCGGCCGGGTTTCCACGAGCAGTACTTC
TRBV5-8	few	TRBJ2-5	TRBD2	CASSLGTSGGNLQETQYF	TGTGCCAGCAGCTTGGGGACTAGCGGGGGGAACCTGCAAGAGACCCAGTACTTC
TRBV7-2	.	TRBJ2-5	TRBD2	CASSNPLSGEETQYF	TGTGCCAGCAGCAACCCCCTTAGCGGGGAAGAGACCCAGTACTTC
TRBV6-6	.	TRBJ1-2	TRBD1	CASRGQNYGYTF	TGTGCCAGCAGGGGACAGAACTATGGCTACACCTTC
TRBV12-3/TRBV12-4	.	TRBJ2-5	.	CASSMPPRGTQYF	TGTGCCAGCAGTATGCCCCCGCGGGGGACCCAGTACTTC
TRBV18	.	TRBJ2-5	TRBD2	CASSPMASGGQETQYF	TGTGCCAGCTCACCTATGGCTAGCGGGGGCCAAGAGACCCAGTACTTC
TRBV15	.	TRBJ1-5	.	CATSRDGDSNQPQHF	TGTGCCACCAGCAGAGATGGGGATAGCAATCAGCCCCAGCATTTT
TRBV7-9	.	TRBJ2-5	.	CASSPNDQSQETQYF	TGTGCCAGCAGCCCCAACGATCAATCCCAAGAGACCCAGTACTTC
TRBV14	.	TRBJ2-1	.	CASSQDYNGDGSSYNEQFF	TGTGCCAGCAGCCAAGATTATAACGGGGACGGGAGCTCCTACAATGAGCAGTTCTTT
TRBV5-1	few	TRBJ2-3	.	CASSLGQYTDTQYF	TGCGCCAGCAGCTTGGGGCAGTACACAGATACGCAGTATTTT
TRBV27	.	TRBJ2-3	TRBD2	CASSLSSRRGAHTQYF	TGTGCCAGCAGTTTATCATCTCGGCGGGGGGCGCATACGCAGTATTTT
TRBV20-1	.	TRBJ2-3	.	CSARDYLYTDTQYF	TGCAGTGCTAGGGACTACCTCTACACAGATACGCAGTATTTT
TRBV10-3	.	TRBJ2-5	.	CAISGGGQQETQYF	TGTGCCATCAGTGGTGGGGGCCAACAAGAGACCCAGTACTTC
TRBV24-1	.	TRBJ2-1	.	CATSGAAGRTKGYNEQFF	TGTGCCACCAGTGGAGCTGCTGGTCGGACCAAGGGGTACAATGAGCAGTTCTTC
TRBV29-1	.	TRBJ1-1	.	CSVSLGVNTEAFF	TGCAGCGTATCTCTCGGGGTGAACACTGAAGCTTTCTTT
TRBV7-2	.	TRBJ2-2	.	CASDLGQGTTGELFF	TGTGCCAGCGACTTGGGGCAGGGGACCACCGGGGAGCTGTTTTTT
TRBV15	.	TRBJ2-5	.	CATSRGSGGLQETQYF	TGTGCCACCAGCAGGGGGTCCGGCGGGCTCCAAGAGACCCAGTACTTC
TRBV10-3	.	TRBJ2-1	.	CAIRPRDSYNEQFF	TGTGCCATCAGACCCCGGGACTCGTACAATGAGCAGTTCTTC
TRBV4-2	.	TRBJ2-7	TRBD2	CASSLYASGGGYNEQYF	TGTGCCAGCAGCCTATACGCCAGCGGGGGTGGCTACAATGAGCAGTACTTC
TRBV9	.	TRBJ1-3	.	CASNVAQGRDTIYF	TGTGCCAGCAACGTAGCCCAGGGCAGGGACACCATATATTTT
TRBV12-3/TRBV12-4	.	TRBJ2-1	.	CASSFRLGDYNEQFF	TGTGCCAGCAGTTTCCGACTGGGCGACTACAATGAGCAGTTCTTC
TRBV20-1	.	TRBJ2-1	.	CSARSDREQFF	TGCAGTGCTAGATCGGACCGGGAGCAGTTCTTC
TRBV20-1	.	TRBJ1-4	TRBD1	CSAQGQGPTSATNEKLFF	TGCAGTGCCCAAGGACAGGGCCCTACCTCTGCAACTAATGAAAAACTGTTTTTT
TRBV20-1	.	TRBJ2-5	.	CSARDRGRGETQYF	TGCAGTGCTAGAGACCGGGGGCGGGGAGAGACCCAGTACTTC
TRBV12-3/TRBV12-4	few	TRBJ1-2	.	CASSLAPGRGYTF	TGTGCCAGCAGTTTAGCGCCGGGGAGGGGCTACACCTTC
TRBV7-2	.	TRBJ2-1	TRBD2	CASSLRRGGLDEQFF	TGTGCCAGCAGCTTACGGCGGGGGGGCCTCGATGAGCAGTTCTTC
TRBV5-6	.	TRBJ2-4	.	CASSLGGDIQYF	TGTGCCAGCAGCTTGGGAGGGGACATTCAGTACTTC
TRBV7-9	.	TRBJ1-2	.	CASSTSRVAGLYGYTF	TGTGCCAGCAGCACATCCCGGGTTGCGGGCCTCTATGGCTACACCTTC
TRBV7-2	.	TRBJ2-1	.	CASSLAVGSYNEQFF	TGTGCCAGCAGCTTAGCTGTGGGATCCTACAATGAGCAGTTCTTC
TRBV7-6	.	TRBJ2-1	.	CASSSVAEIYNEQFF	TGTGCCAGCAGCTCTGTCGCAGAGATTTACAATGAGCAGTTCTTC